The 32 T cell receptor beta chains below come from one sample, sequenced in a study of HIV-infected patients and healthy controls. Roughly three months, about 14 weeks, into antiretroviral therapy, follow-up blood was collected. No cell fractionation was done, so the repertoire covers all unsorted peripheral blood T cells. Alpha and beta constant-region primers primed reverse transcription of around 500 ng RNA. Alpha and beta chain libraries were made separately by chain-specific third strand synthesis with multiplexing indices. TCRdb redid the calling of the 5' RACE reads with MiXCR, one entry per CDR3 protein. In the table there are roughly 18,000 distinct CDR3 sequences, approximately 9% of which are singletons. Sequences were derived from blood, sampled during antiretroviral therapy. The source of these receptors is an adult with HIV infection.

This clonotype was seen only a few times. The V call is TRBV7-9, the J call TRBJ2-2, with TRBD1 matching 7 bases. There are 15 residues in the CDR3. Germline V gene data show CDR1 as SEHNR and CDR2 as FQNEAQ (reference sequence). After removal of 4 bases from V and 1 base from J, the junction contained 3 bases not matched to a gene. For the CDR3, the DNA is TGTGCCAGCAGCTCTTACAGGGGGAACACCGGGGAGCTGTTTTTT. It is translated as CASSSYRGNTGELFF. The full variable domain, with the rest looked up from reference TRBV7-9 and TRBJ2-2, is DTGVSQNPRHKITKRGQNVTFRCDPISEHNRLYWYRQTLGQGPEFLTYFQNEAQLEKSRLLSDRFSAERPKGSFSTLEIQRTEQGDSAMYLCASSSYRGNTGELFFGEGSRLTVL.

This clonotype was counted ten times or more. This chain uses TRBV28 with TRBJ1-2; D uncertain. Germline values: CDR1 MDHEN, CDR2 SYDVKM. This CDR3 is built from 12 residues. V shed 6 bases and J shed 6 bases, with 11 bases lying between them. The CDR3 here is CASSSTRNGYTF. The CDR3 DNA sequence: TGTGCCAGCAGCTCGACACGCAATGGCTACACCTTC.

Judged by abundance, this clonotype is medium-sized. The chain employs TRBV11-2 and TRBJ2-3; TRBD2 matches 10 bases. V gave up 7 bases and J gave up 5 bases; unmatched junction bases: 3. The CDR3 is made up of 13 amino acids. The germline CDR1 and CDR2 sequences are SGHAT and FQNNGV. The CDR3 DNA is TGTGCCAGCAAACTAGCGGGGCAAGATACGCAGTATTTT. It specifies CASKLAGQDTQYF.

There are many counts of this clonotype. The rearrangement joins TRBV7-3 to TRBJ2-2, with a weak D call TRBD2 (5 bases). The CDR3 extends over 15 amino acids. Trimming cost V 2 bases and J 6 bases, with 13 bases left between them. Per germline, CDR1 SGHTA and CDR2 FQGTGA. CDR3 protein: CASSLLDGVAGELFF. CDR3 nucleotide sequence: TGTGCCAGCAGCTTATTGGACGGGGTAGCCGGGGAGCTGTTTTTT.

This clonotype was detected many times. The V call is TRBV6-1, the J call TRBJ1-5; unclear D gene. CDR1 and CDR2 from the germline V gene are MNHNS and SASEGT. This CDR3 has 15 amino acids. With 2 bases removed from V and 5 bases from J, the gap between germline ends came to 13 bases. CDR3 nucleotide sequence: TGTGCCAGCAGTGAATTCCTAGTAGCGGATCAGCCCCAGCATTTT. Residues: CASSEFLVADQPQHF.

This clonotype has at least ten counts. This chain links TRBV3-1 with TRBJ2-1; no definite D call. Trimming took 1 base from V and 4 from J, leaving 8 bases between them. Germline CDR1 and CDR2: LGHDT and YNNKEL (reference sequence). The CDR3 loop spans 14 amino acids. In DNA, the CDR3 is TGTGCCAGCAGCCAAGGAAACGAGTACAATGAGCAGTTCTTC. It encodes CASSQGNEYNEQFF.

Many counts were recorded for this clonotype. The rearrangement uses TRBV7-9 and TRBJ1-6; D remains ambiguous. V was clipped by 2 bases and J by 7 bases, with 6 bases between them. The CDR3 consists of 13 residues. CDR1 SEHNR and CDR2 FQNEAQ come from the germline V gene (reference sequence). CDR3 sequence: CASSLSENSPLHF. CDR3 nucleotide sequence: TGTGCCAGCAGCTTAAGTGAGAATTCACCCCTCCACTTT. Complete variable domain (other parts from reference TRBV7-9 and TRBJ1-6): DTGVSQNPRHKITKRGQNVTFRCDPISEHNRLYWYRQTLGQGPEFLTYFQNEAQLEKSRLLSDRFSAERPKGSFSTLEIQRTEQGDSAMYLCASSLSENSPLHFGNGTRLTVT.

The sample holds many counts of this clonotype. V and J are TRBV25-1 and TRBJ2-7, with a tentative D call TRBD2 (5 bases). This CDR3 has 13 amino acids. CDR1 is MGHDK and CDR2 is SYGVNS in the germline V gene. Trimming took off 8 bases at V and 2 bases at J, with 13 bases between the two ends. The CDR3 nucleotides read TGTGCCAGCCGCGTTGGAGCGGCCTACGAGCAGTACTTC. Translation gives CASRVGAAYEQYF.

Many counts were recorded for this clonotype. V usage is TRBV28 and J usage is TRBJ2-3; D may correspond to TRBD1 or TRBD2 (6 bases each). The CDR3 spans 16 residues. Trimming shortened V by 3 bases and J by 2 bases, and 15 bases separated the two germline ends. Germline V gene data show CDR1 as MDHEN and CDR2 as SYDVKM. The CDR3 protein is CASSFPGAGTTDTQYF. CDR3 nucleotides: TGTGCCAGCAGTTTCCCAGGGGCGGGGACCACAGATACGCAGTATTTT.

This clonotype occurred many times. The rearrangement uses TRBV5-1 and TRBJ2-4; D tentatively fits TRBD1 or TRBD2 (5 bases each). The CDR3 runs to 16 residues. Germline loops: CDR1 SGHRS, CDR2 YFSETQ. V was pared by 0 bases and J by 5 bases, with 15 bases between. This CDR3 is CASSLAPGTTQNIQYF. The CDR3 bases are TGCGCCAGCAGCTTGGCCCCAGGGACCACCCAAAACATTCAGTACTTC.

This clonotype was found many times. V is TRBV5-1 and J is TRBJ1-1; no definite D call. In germline, CDR1 is SGHRS, CDR2 YFSETQ. V lost 3 bases and J 4 bases, leaving 13 bases between the germline ends. The CDR3 is made up of 14 amino acids. CDR3 nucleotide sequence: TGCGCCAGCAGCTACTATTCCGCGAGCACTGAAGCTTTCTTT. Encoded protein: CASSYYSASTEAFF. Looking up the rest from reference TRBV5-1 and TRBJ1-1 gives the full variable domain: KAGVTQTPRYLIKTRGQQVTLSCSPISGHRSVSWYQQTPGQGLQFLFEYFSETQRNKGNFPGRFSGRQFSNSRSEMNVSTLELGDSALYLCASSYYSASTEAFFGQGTRLTVV.

The table lists this clonotype with many counts. J is TRBJ2-2 and V is TRBV9, with D tentatively TRBD2 (5 bases). Germline lookup yields CDR1 SGDLS and CDR2 YYNGEE. With 1 base removed from V and 9 bases from J, the gap between germline ends came to 10 bases. The length of the CDR3 is 13 residues. This chain's CDR3 is CASSVLASRELFF. The CDR3 DNA is TGTGCCAGCAGCGTACTAGCAAGCAGGGAGCTGTTTTTT.

This chain uses TRBV2 with TRBJ2-1; 10 nucleotides align to TRBD2. CDR3 length: 13 amino acids. CDR1 is SNHLY, CDR2 FYNNEI, per germline. Losses at the gene ends were 10 bases for V and 9 bases for J; bases not matched to a gene: 9. CDR3 protein: CAIQGTSEGEQFF. The CDR3 region has the DNA TGTGCCATCCAGGGGACTAGCGAGGGTGAGCAGTTCTTC.

This clonotype has ten or more counts. V and J are TRBV3-1 and TRBJ1-1; D uncertain. Trimming stripped 1 base from V and 1 base from J, with 10 bases between. Germline loops: CDR1 LGHDT, CDR2 YNNKEL (reference sequence). This CDR3 comprises 15 residues. The CDR3 protein is CASSQGLVPNTEAFF. The CDR3 bases are TGTGCCAGCAGCCAAGGTCTAGTACCGAACACTGAAGCTTTCTTT.

This clonotype was seen ten or more times. The chain is built from TRBV5-1 and TRBJ1-1; 8 bases fit TRBD1. The CDR3 spans 15 residues. J lost 5 bases, V lost 4 bases, and 10 bases had no gene match. The V gene's germline CDR1 is SGHRS and CDR2 YFSETQ. CDR3 sequence: CASSGAGQAGTEAFF. The CDR3 region has the DNA TGCGCCAGCAGCGGGGCGGGACAGGCTGGGACTGAAGCTTTCTTT.

This clonotype was picked up many times. The chain is built from TRBV27 and TRBJ2-7; 7 positions match TRBD1. After removal of 3 bases from V and 7 bases from J, the junction contained 9 bases not matched to a gene. The CDR3 consists of 14 residues. The germline V gene encodes CDR1 MNHEY and CDR2 SMNVEV (reference sequence). Here the CDR3 DNA reads TGTGCCAGCAGTTTGCAGGACAGGCCCTTGGAGCAGTACTTC. This translates into CASSLQDRPLEQYF.

The genes are TRBV3-1 and TRBJ2-3; tentatively, D is TRBD1 (6 bases). This CDR3 has 14 amino acids. Germline V gives CDR1 LGHDT, CDR2 YNNKEL (reference sequence). V lost 1 base to trimming and J lost 4 bases, with 9 bases between them. The DNA of the CDR3 is TGTGCCAGCAGCCAAGTAGGGGGAGCAGATACGCAGTATTTT. Translation gives CASSQVGGADTQYF.

This clonotype came up many times. V is TRBV7-9 and J is TRBJ2-3; the D gene could be TRBD1 or TRBD2 (6 bases each). With 5 bases removed from V and 0 bases from J, the gap between germline ends came to 15 bases. The CDR3 sequence is 16 residues long. Germline CDR1 reads SEHNR; CDR2 reads FQNEAQ (reference sequence). The CDR3, as DNA: TGTGCCAGCAGCCCCAAGGGGGGCCTCAGCACAGATACGCAGTATTTT. Protein sequence: CASSPKGGLSTDTQYF.

This clonotype was counted only a few times. This chain connects TRBV29-1 to TRBJ1-4; D gene unclear. The CDR3 totals 10 residues. Trimming left V 7 bases short and J 8 bases short, with 8 bases between. Germline CDR1 is SQVTM and CDR2 is ANQGSEA. This chain's CDR3 is CSAIQEKLFF. The CDR3 bases are TGCAGCGCCATTCAAGAAAAACTGTTTTTT. The full variable domain, rest sourced from reference TRBV29-1 and TRBJ1-4, is SAVISQKPSRDICQRGTSLTIQCQVDSQVTMMFWYRQQPGQSLTLIATANQGSEATYESGFVIDKFPISRPNLTFSTLTVSNMSPEDSSIYLCSAIQEKLFFGSGTQLSVL.

This clonotype was seen at least ten times. The chain joins TRBV5-1 to TRBJ2-3, with 8 bases matching TRBD1. This CDR3 has 15 amino acids. The J segment lost 0 bases and the V segment lost 5 bases, leaving 5 bases of the junction unmatched. Germline lookup yields CDR1 SGHRS and CDR2 YFSETQ. The chain's CDR3 is CASRQTGVSTDTQYF. The CDR3 coding sequence is TGCGCCAGCAGACAGACAGGGGTCAGCACAGATACGCAGTATTTT.

This clonotype was observed many times. J is TRBJ2-1 and V is TRBV10-3; no reliable D call. Germline CDR1 ENHRY, CDR2 SYGVKD. Deletions cut 8 bases from V and 5 bases from J, with 10 bases between. The CDR3 is made up of 12 amino acids. The CDR3, as DNA: TGTGCCATCGCCGGAAGCAACAATGAGCAGTTCTTC. This gives the protein CAIAGSNNEQFF.

In its sample, this clonotype was seen many times. The chain is built from TRBV7-2 and TRBJ1-1; TRBD1 might be the D (6 bases). The germline V and J ends were trimmed by 4 bases and 5 bases, with 17 bases remaining between them. Germline V CDR1 and CDR2: SGHTA, FQGNSA. The CDR3 is made up of 15 amino acids. The DNA of the CDR3 is TGTGCCAGCAGCTGGAGTGCAGGGGTTAGAACTGAAGCTTTCTTT. This translates into CASSWSAGVRTEAFF.

In its sample, this clonotype was seen many times. J is TRBJ1-1 and V is TRBV4-1; D is ambiguous. Trimming removed 1 base from V and 4 bases from J, with 7 bases in between. Germline CDR1 is MGHRA and CDR2 is YSYEKL. CDR3 size: 13 residues. The CDR3 reads CASSQGRATEAFF. DNA for the CDR3: TGCGCCAGCAGCCAAGGGAGGGCCACTGAAGCTTTCTTT.

The table lists this clonotype with a few counts. The chain is built from TRBV14 and TRBJ2-2; D is perhaps TRBD1 or TRBD2 (5 bases each). The CDR3 is 16 amino acids. The V and J ends lost 4 bases and 6 bases respectively, with 18 bases between them. The germline V gene has CDR1 SGHDN and CDR2 FVKESK. The DNA for the CDR3 is TGTGCCAGCAGCCCCTCGGGGCTAGCATTTGCCGGGGAGCTGTTTTTT. Translating it yields CASSPSGLAFAGELFF.

The CDR3 bases are TGTGCCAGCAGCCCGGACCTAAGCCGACTGTCGGATACGCAGTATTTT. It specifies CASSPDLSRLSDTQYF. J is TRBJ2-3 and V is TRBV2; no firm D call. Germline CDR1 SNHLY, CDR2 FYNNEI. This CDR3 has 16 residues. Between the trimmed V and J ends, which lost 6 bases and 6 bases, there was a span of 22 bases. The variable domain in full, completed from reference TRBV2 and TRBJ2-3, reads EPEVTQTPSHQVTQMGQEVILRCVPISNHLYFYWYRQILGQKVEFLVSFYNNEISEKSEIFDDQFSVERPDGSNFTLKIRSTKLEDSAMYFCASSPDLSRLSDTQYFGPGTRLTVL.

This clonotype was seen ten or more times. The chain joins TRBV4-1 to TRBJ2-7, with 9 bases lining up with TRBD2. The CDR3 extends over 16 amino acids. V lost 0 bases to trimming and J lost 6 bases; unmatched junction nucleotides: 9. CDR1 and CDR2 (germline): MGHRA, YSYEKL. CDR3 DNA sequence: TGCGCCAGCAGCCAAGATAGGGCTAGCGGGATGATCGAGCAGTACTTC. Its protein product is CASSQDRASGMIEQYF.

This clonotype occurred many times. The rearrangement joins TRBV12-3 or TRBV12-4 to TRBJ1-4; 8 positions match TRBD1. V lost 7 bases and J lost 4; bases outside the gene matches: 11. This CDR3 contains 16 residues. The CDR3 loop is CASTSDRVYSNEKLFF. The CDR3 DNA reads TGTGCCAGCACCTCGGACAGGGTATATAGTAATGAAAAACTGTTTTTT.

This clonotype appeared many times. The J gene is TRBJ1-2, the V gene TRBV28; D gene uncertain. This CDR3 is 14 amino acids long. Germline V gene sequence: CDR1 MDHEN, CDR2 SYDVKM. V lost 8 bases and J 2 bases, leaving 15 bases between the germline ends. CDR3 sequence: CASLERTINYGYTF. In DNA form, the CDR3 reads TGTGCCAGCTTAGAGAGGACGATAAACTATGGCTACACCTTC.

This clonotype was seen at least ten times. V usage is TRBV19 and J usage is TRBJ2-5, with D maybe TRBD1 (6 bases). Looked up from germline, CDR1 is LNHDA and CDR2 is SQIVND (reference sequence). The CDR3 runs to 18 residues. V was clipped by 2 bases and J by 5 bases, with 24 bases between them. The CDR3 bases are TGTGCCAGTAGTATAACCCCCTCTGCGCAGGGGTTGTTGGAGACCCAGTACTTC. Amino acid sequence: CASSITPSAQGLLETQYF.

This clonotype was detected many times. In nucleotides, the CDR3 is TGCGCCAGCAGCCCCTTCTCCAGGGCCTACGAGCAGTACTTC. It translates to CASSPFSRAYEQYF. The V and J genes are TRBV4-1 and TRBJ2-7; tentatively, D is TRBD1 (5 bases). This CDR3 has 14 residues. V was cut by 4 bases and J by 2 bases, with 12 bases left in between. The germline V gene has CDR1 MGHRA and CDR2 YSYEKL.

There are many counts of this clonotype. The V call is TRBV9, the J call TRBJ1-1; D possibly corresponds to TRBD1 (5 bases). The CDR3 is 17 amino acids. Germline CDR1 is SGDLS and CDR2 is YYNGEE. Trimming took off 4 bases at V and 1 base at J, with 20 bases between the two ends. The CDR3 DNA sequence: TGTGCCAGCAGCTCGTCCGCACTCTCAGGGACGAACACTGAAGCTTTCTTT. It is translated as CASSSSALSGTNTEAFF.

This clonotype appeared many times. V and J are TRBV20-1 and TRBJ2-7; D might be TRBD1 or TRBD2, each matching 5 bases. The V end lost 0 bases, the J end lost 1 base, and 10 bases lay between the germline ends. CDR1 is DFQATT and CDR2 is SNEGSKA in the germline V gene (reference sequence). The CDR3 extends over 14 amino acids. CDR3: CSARDVGRSYEQYF. The CDR3, as DNA: TGCAGTGCTAGAGATGTGGGACGTTCCTACGAGCAGTACTTC.